The next 20 T cell receptor beta chains were all read from a single sample in a study of CD8+ T cells in alopecia areata. cDNA serving as the sequencing template came from extracted, reverse transcribed RNA. The table came from immunoSEQ multiplex PCR; TCRdb's copy has only in-frame clones and leaves some out. In the table there are over 150,000 clones, 45% to 65% of which are singletons. As for treatment: oral pan-JAK inhibitor, 5-10 mg twice daily. Specimen: CD4+ T cells sorted from blood, collected at week 4, from a patient treated with tofacitinib. Receptor source: a human donor with alopecia areata.

Only a few counts were recorded for this clone. The chain employs TRBV5-6 and TRBJ1-2, with no clear D. The V and J ends lost 0 bases and 8 bases respectively, with 11 bases between them. Germline CDR1 is SGHDT and CDR2 is YYEEEE. This CDR3 has 13 residues. In DNA, the CDR3 is TGTGCCAGCAGCTTGGTCCGGGGAGACGGCTACACCTTC. Its protein product is CASSLVRGDGYTF. Variable domain in full (rest from reference TRBV5-6 and TRBJ1-2): DAGVTQSPTHLIKTRGQQVTLRCSPKSGHDTVSWYQQALGQGPQFIFQYYEEEERQRGNFPDRFSGHQFPNYSSELNVNALLLGDSALYLCASSLVRGDGYTFGSGTRLTVV.

V usage is TRBV7-2 and J usage is TRBJ2-3; D unclear. V was trimmed by 4 bases and J by 4 bases, leaving 6 bases between them. Per germline, CDR1 SGHTA and CDR2 FQGNSA. The CDR3 is 12 residues long. CDR3 sequence: CASSWNSDTQYF. CDR3 sequence (DNA): TGTGCCAGCAGCTGGAATTCAGATACGCAGTATTTT.

V gene TRBV5-6 combines with J gene TRBJ2-7, with 10 bases that match TRBD1. V shed 4 bases and J 1 base; nucleotides not matched to a gene: 5. From germline, CDR1 is SGHDT and CDR2 YYEEEE. The CDR3 extends over 15 amino acids. CDR3 DNA sequence: TGTGCCAGCAGCGGGACAGGGGCGCCGTCCTACGAGCAGTACTTC. Protein product: CASSGTGAPSYEQYF.

This chain links TRBV20-1 with TRBJ2-1; D not certain. The V end lost 6 bases, the J end lost 7 bases, and 10 bases lay between the germline ends. In germline, CDR1 is DFQATT, CDR2 SNEGSKA (reference sequence). This CDR3 spans 11 amino acids. The chain's CDR3 is CSAPNGNEQFF. CDR3 coding DNA: TGCAGTGCCCCTAATGGGAATGAGCAGTTCTTC.

This clone was counted once. This sequence joins TRBV6-4 and TRBJ2-1; D is undetermined. Germline-derived CDR1 and CDR2 are MRHNA and SNTAGT. The CDR3 extends over 15 amino acids. Between the trimmed V and J ends, which lost 5 bases and 5 bases, there was a span of 16 bases. CDR3 sequence: CASSIGPSVDNEQFF. CDR3 sequence (DNA): TGTGCCAGCAGTATCGGCCCTTCGGTCGACAATGAGCAGTTCTTC.

The sample holds many counts of this clone. The rearrangement joins TRBV7-8 to TRBJ1-4; the D is unclear. CDR1 and CDR2 (germline): SGHVS, FQNEAQ. V dropped 9 bases and J dropped 0 bases, with 14 bases sitting between them. The CDR3 covers 15 residues. CDR3 nucleotide sequence: TGTGCCAGTAGCAACGGAGGGACAACTAATGAAAAACTGTTTTTT. Protein sequence: CASSNGGTTNEKLFF. Full variable domain (remainder filled in from reference TRBV7-8 and TRBJ1-4): GAGVSQSPRYKVAKRGQDVALRCDPISGHVSLFWYQQALGQGPEFLTYFQNEAQLDKSGLPSDRFFAERPEGSVSTLKIQRTQQEDSAVYLCASSNGGTTNEKLFFGSGTQLSVL.

V is TRBV15 and J is TRBJ2-5, with D perhaps matching TRBD1 (5 bases). The germline CDR1 and CDR2 sequences are LNHNV and YYDKDF (reference sequence). With 1 base removed from V and 1 base from J, the gap between germline ends came to 10 bases. CDR3 size: 15 residues. The CDR3 DNA follows: TGTGCCACCAGCAGAGGTTTCAGGGTCCAAGAGACCCAGTACTTC. This encodes CATSRGFRVQETQYF.

J is TRBJ2-5 and V is TRBV7-9; TRBD1 agrees at 8 bases. CDR1 and CDR2 (germline): SEHNR, FQNEAQ (reference sequence). This CDR3 has 15 amino acids. V shed 7 bases, J shed 4 bases, and the junction held 11 bases outside the gene matches. Here the CDR3 reads CASKDRTGNVETQYF. CDR3 coding DNA: TGTGCCAGCAAAGACCGGACAGGGAACGTAGAGACCCAGTACTTC.

This clone was seen just once. The V and J genes are TRBV5-8 and TRBJ2-2; D gene unclear. The CDR3 has 13 amino acids. The ends were cut back, 3 bases at V and 6 bases at J, with 9 bases in the middle. Germline CDR1 SGHTS, CDR2 YDEGEE. The CDR3 loop is CASSSHGSGELFF. Here the CDR3 DNA reads TGTGCCAGCAGCTCGCATGGGTCCGGGGAGCTGTTTTTT.

In this sample, this clone turned up a few times. V and J are TRBV28 and TRBJ1-3; unclear D gene. The CDR3 length is 13 residues. V shed 4 bases and J shed 2 bases, with 6 bases lying between them. Germline V lookup: CDR1 MDHEN, CDR2 SYDVKM. CDR3 DNA: TGTGCCAGCAGTTCCCCCCCTGGAAACACCATATATTTT. This sequence encodes CASSSPPGNTIYF.

Only a few counts were recorded for this clone. The CDR3 DNA reads as TGCAGCGTTGAAGTTGTGCAGGGCCGATATGGCTACACCTTC. Translated, it gives CSVEVVQGRYGYTF. V and J are TRBV29-1 and TRBJ1-2, with D tentatively TRBD1 (5 bases). V lost 1 base to trimming and J lost 5 bases, with 14 bases between them. The CDR3 covers 14 residues. Germline CDR1 reads SQVTM; CDR2 reads ANQGSEA.

V usage is TRBV28 and J usage is TRBJ1-5; 11 bases are shared with TRBD1. Germline assignment: CDR1 MDHEN and CDR2 SYDVKM. CDR3 length: 14 residues. The V segment lost 5 bases and the J segment 6 bases; nucleotides outside the gene matches: 3. CDR3 DNA: TGTGCCAGCAGTGGACAGGGGGCTAGTCAGCCCCAGCATTTT. Translating it yields CASSGQGASQPQHF.

This clone is a singleton in its sample. This chain links TRBV29-1 with TRBJ1-1; possibly TRBD1 for D (5 bases). V was pared by 6 bases and J by 3 bases, with 11 bases between. The CDR3 is made up of 12 amino acids. CDR1 and CDR2 from the germline V gene are SQVTM and ANQGSEA. The CDR3 region is CSVSVRDTEAFF. CDR3 in DNA: TGCAGCGTCTCGGTCAGGGACACTGAAGCTTTCTTT. Drawing the rest from reference TRBV29-1 and TRBJ1-1, the complete variable domain is SAVISQKPSRDICQRGTSLTIQCQVDSQVTMMFWYRQQPGQSLTLIATANQGSEATYESGFVIDKFPISRPNLTFSTLTVSNMSPEDSSIYLCSVSVRDTEAFFGQGTRLTVV.

The V call is TRBV29-1, the J call TRBJ2-7; D tentatively fits TRBD1 or TRBD2 (5 bases each). Between the trimmed V and J ends, which lost 7 bases and 3 bases, there was a span of 13 bases. The length of the CDR3 is 12 residues. The germline V gene has CDR1 SQVTM and CDR2 ANQGSEA. CDR3 in amino acids: CSGSWGSYEQYF. The CDR3, as DNA: TGCAGCGGGTCATGGGGGAGCTACGAGCAGTACTTC.

This clone was detected a few times. This chain uses TRBV27 with TRBJ2-5; 7 nucleotides line up with TRBD1. The ends lost 6 bases at V and 4 bases at J; junction bases unmatched: 5. The germline gives CDR1 MNHEY, CDR2 SMNVEV (reference sequence). The CDR3 covers 13 residues. This CDR3 is CASSPGTAETQYF. In DNA, the CDR3 is TGTGCCAGCAGCCCCGGGACAGCAGAGACCCAGTACTTC.

The rearrangement joins TRBV28 to TRBJ1-5; D is undetermined. Germline V gene data show CDR1 as MDHEN and CDR2 as SYDVKM. This CDR3 comprises 14 residues. V lost 1 base and J 5 bases, leaving 9 bases between the germline ends. The CDR3 reads CASSLFGSHQPQHF. The DNA of the CDR3 is TGTGCCAGCAGTTTATTTGGATCCCATCAGCCCCAGCATTTT.

V and J are TRBV5-1 and TRBJ2-2, with 9 bases identical to TRBD1. After removal of 4 bases from V and 5 bases from J, the junction contained 6 bases not matched to a gene. CDR3 length: 15 residues. CDR1 is SGHRS and CDR2 is YFSETQ in the germline V gene. CDR3 DNA: TGCGCCAGCAGCACCGGGGACAGGGAGACCGGGGAGCTGTTTTTT. Translated: CASSTGDRETGELFF. Full variable domain (rest looked up from reference TRBV5-1 and TRBJ2-2): KAGVTQTPRYLIKTRGQQVTLSCSPISGHRSVSWYQQTPGQGLQFLFEYFSETQRNKGNFPGRFSGRQFSNSRSEMNVSTLELGDSALYLCASSTGDRETGELFFGEGSRLTVL.

The V call is TRBV30, the J call TRBJ2-2; the D is unclear. This CDR3 is 16 amino acids long. CDR1 and CDR2 from the germline V gene are GTSNPN and SVGIG (reference sequence). V was cut by 3 bases and J by 0 bases, with 14 bases left in between. This chain's CDR3 is CAWRLRSPANTGELFF. The CDR3 bases are TGTGCCTGGAGGCTCCGGAGCCCCGCGAACACCGGGGAGCTGTTTTTT.

The chain links TRBV2 to TRBJ2-1, with 13 nucleotides matching TRBD2. CDR3 length: 12 amino acids. Per the germline V gene, CDR1 is SNHLY and CDR2 is FYNNEI. V lost 4 bases and J lost 13; bases outside the gene matches: 1. CDR3 residues: CASSGTSGSQFF. In DNA, the CDR3 is TGTGCCAGCAGTGGGACTAGCGGGAGCCAGTTCTTC.

The chain links TRBV11-2 to TRBJ2-5; 13 bases map to TRBD2. Germline trimming cut 8 bases from V and 5 bases from J; bases unmatched to any gene: 2. Germline CDR1 is SGHAT and CDR2 is FQNNGV. The CDR3 has 13 amino acids. The CDR3 bases are TGTGCCAGCGGGACTAGCGGGATGGAGACCCAGTACTTC. Translated, it gives CASGTSGMETQYF.